The source of this T cell receptor (beta chain) is a study of neoadjuvant nivolumab and ipilimumab in lung cancer. Notes on the study in general: Higher pretherapy blood TCR richness went with higher resected-tumor richness. Resected tumors had greater TCR richness and clonality than uninvolved lung. Only two of four nivolumab-treated tumors gained richness and clonality by surgery.

The length of the CDR3 is 19 residues. The V gene's germline CDR1 is WSHSY and CDR2 SAAADI. V was clipped by 6 bases and J by 2 bases; unmatched bases: 18. Clones were sequenced by immunoSEQ multiplex PCR, and TCRdb holds only the in-frame ones, with some missing. Counted here are about 18,000 clones, roughly 77% occurring once; the ten biggest clones make up approximately 6.4%. Notes on this clone: Its target is unknown.

The J gene is TRBJ2-1, the V gene TRBV10-2; 8 bases match TRBD2. This clonotype originated in an adult with non-small cell lung cancer. Sample: tumor tissue, taken after neoadjuvant nivolumab, alone or with ipilimumab, at or shortly before surgery. Written as DNA, the CDR3 is TGCGCCAGCAGCGCGAATCGGAACTTAGCGGGAATCCCCTACAATGAGCAGTTCTTC. This translates into CASSANRNLAGIPYNEQFF.